This record concerns one TCR beta chain sequence. These data belong to a study of control samples from healthy donors and cancer patients. Sequencing used immunoSEQ multiplex PCR; TCRdb keeps in-frame clones, though not all of them. The table has around 130,000 clones, about 88% seen once; the top ten hold about 3.4%. Per germline, CDR1 MNHEY and CDR2 SMNVEV (reference sequence). This CDR3 region has 13 residues. J was trimmed by 6 bases and V by 8 bases; bases with no gene match: 7. The chain uses TRBV27 and TRBJ1-5, with TRBD1 matching over 7 bases. The clonotype originates from a man aged 45-65 years in good health. The specimen was blood. CDR3 coding DNA: TGTGCCAGCCGACAGGGATTAGGTCAGCCCCAGCATTTT. Its translation: CASRQGLGQPQHF.